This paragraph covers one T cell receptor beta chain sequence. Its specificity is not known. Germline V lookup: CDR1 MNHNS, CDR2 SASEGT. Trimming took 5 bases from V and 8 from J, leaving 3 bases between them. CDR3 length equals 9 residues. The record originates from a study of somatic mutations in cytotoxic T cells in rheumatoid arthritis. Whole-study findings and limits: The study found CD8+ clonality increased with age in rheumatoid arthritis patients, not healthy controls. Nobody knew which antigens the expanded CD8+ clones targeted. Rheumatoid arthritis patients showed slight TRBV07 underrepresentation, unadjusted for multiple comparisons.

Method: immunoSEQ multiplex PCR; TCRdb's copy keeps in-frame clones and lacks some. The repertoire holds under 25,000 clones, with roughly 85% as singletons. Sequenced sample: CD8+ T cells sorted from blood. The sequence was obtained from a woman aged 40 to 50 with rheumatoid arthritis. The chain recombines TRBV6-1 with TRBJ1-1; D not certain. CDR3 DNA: TGTGCCAGCAGTCCAGAAGCTTTCTTT. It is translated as CASSPEAFF.